These 2 T cell receptor beta chains share one sample of origin, sequenced in a study of shared clonotypes between healthy human individuals (dated by TCRdb to the early 2020s). CD8 naive samples were obtained by positive selection for CCR7 among CD45RO-negative cells, yielding a CD45RA+CCR7+ population from which TemRA cells were excluded. The protocol used for the library was the immunoSEQ multiplex PCR assay. This is the immuneACCESS table as TCRdb keeps it, with only in-frame sequences that have V and J called. A part of the clones is gone; compared with another copy, unresolved V genes explain less than half, and the rest is unexplained. In this sample the table shows around 580,000 clones, roughly 98% of which occur a single time. In total, the top ten clones hold 0.3% to 0.35% of the sample. The sample was naive CD8+ T cells sorted from blood. The label giving this sample's cell subset or site can be read as: CD45RA+CCR7+. The receptors were gathered from a man in his thirties or forties in good health.

The chain combines TRBV2 with TRBJ1-2; 7 bases map to TRBD1. With 8 bases clipped from V and 3 bases from J, the junction kept 3 bases outside the gene matches. The V gene's germline CDR1 is SNHLY and CDR2 FYNNEI. The CDR3 sequence is 12 residues long. In DNA, the CDR3 is TGTGCCAGCCAGGGGGGCTACTATGGCTACACCTTC. Translated, it gives CASQGGYYGYTF.

Worth noting for this clone: The same CDR3 is also encoded by other DNA sequences in this sample. The chain carries TRBV7-2 and TRBJ2-7; 7 bases agree with TRBD1. V lost 1 base, J lost 1 base, and 4 bases stayed unmatched. This CDR3 has 15 residues. The germline CDR1 and CDR2 sequences are SGHTA and FQGNSA. CDR3 sequence: CASSLDRDSSYEQYF. The CDR3 DNA reads as TGTGCCAGCAGCTTAGACCGGGACAGTTCCTACGAGCAGTACTTC.